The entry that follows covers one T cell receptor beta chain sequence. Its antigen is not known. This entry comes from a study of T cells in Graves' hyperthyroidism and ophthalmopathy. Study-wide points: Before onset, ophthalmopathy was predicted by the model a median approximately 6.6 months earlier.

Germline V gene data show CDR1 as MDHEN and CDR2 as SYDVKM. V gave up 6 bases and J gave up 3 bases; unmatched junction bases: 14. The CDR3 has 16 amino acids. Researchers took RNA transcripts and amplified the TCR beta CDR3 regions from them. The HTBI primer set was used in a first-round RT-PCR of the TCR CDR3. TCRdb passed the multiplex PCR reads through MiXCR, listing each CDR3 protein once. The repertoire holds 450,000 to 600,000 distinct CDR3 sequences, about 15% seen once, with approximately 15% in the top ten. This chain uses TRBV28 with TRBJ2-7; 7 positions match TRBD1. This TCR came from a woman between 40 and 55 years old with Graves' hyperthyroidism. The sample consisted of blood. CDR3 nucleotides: TGTGCCAGCAGACCGGGACAGACTCGGCTCATCTACGAGCAGTACTTC. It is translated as CASRPGQTRLIYEQYF.